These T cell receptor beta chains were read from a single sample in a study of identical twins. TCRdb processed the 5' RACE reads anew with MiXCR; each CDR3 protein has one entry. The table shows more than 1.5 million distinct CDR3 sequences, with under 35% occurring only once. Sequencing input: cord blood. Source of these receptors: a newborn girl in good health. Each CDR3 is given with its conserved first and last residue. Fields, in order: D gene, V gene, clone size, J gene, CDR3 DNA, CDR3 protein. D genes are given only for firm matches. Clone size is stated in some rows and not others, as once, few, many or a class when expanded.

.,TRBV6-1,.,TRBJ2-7,TGTGCCAGCAGTGAAAAAAGGGCATCCTCCTACGAGCAGTACTTC,CASSEKRASSYEQYF
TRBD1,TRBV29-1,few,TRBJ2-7,TGCAGCTGCCGGGACAGGGGACACGAGCAGTACTTC,CSCRDRGHEQYF
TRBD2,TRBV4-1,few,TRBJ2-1,TGCGCCAGCAGCCAAGAGGGGGGGGCCTACAATGAGCAGTTCTTC,CASSQEGGAYNEQFF
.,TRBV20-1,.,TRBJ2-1,TGCAGTGCTTCGACCTCAGAGCAGTTCTTC,CSASTSEQFF
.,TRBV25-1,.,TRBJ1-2,TGTGCCAGCAGTATGGTCAGGAACTGTGGCTACACCTTC,CASSMVRNCGYTF
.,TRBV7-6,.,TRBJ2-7,TGTGCCAGCAGCTCCCTAGGGCGGGTTTTCGATGAGCAGTACTTC,CASSSLGRVFDEQYF
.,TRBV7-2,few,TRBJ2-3,TGTGCCAGCAGCCACAACGGCTACACAGATACGCAGTATTTT,CASSHNGYTDTQYF
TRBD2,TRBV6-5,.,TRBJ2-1,TGTGCCAGCAGTTACACTAGCGGATCCTCCTACGAGCAGTTCTTC,CASSYTSGSSYEQFF
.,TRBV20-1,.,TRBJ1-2,TGCAGTGCTAGAGATCCCGAGGGGGTGTTCGAAGCTAACTATGGCTACACCTTC,CSARDPEGVFEANYGYTF
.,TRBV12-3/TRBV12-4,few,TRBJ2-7,TGTGCCAGCAGTTGGGATGGGGTCTACGAGCAGTACTTC,CASSWDGVYEQYF
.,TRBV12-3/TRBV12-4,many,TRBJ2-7,TGTGCCAGCAGTTTTCCGGGAGCACTCTACGAGCAGTACTTC,CASSFPGALYEQYF
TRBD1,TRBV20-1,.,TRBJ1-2,TGCAGTGCCCTGGATACAGGGGATGACTATGGCTACACCTTC,CSALDTGDDYGYTF
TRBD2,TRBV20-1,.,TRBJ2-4,TGCAGTGCTAGGACTAGCGGGGCGAACATTCAGTACTTC,CSARTSGANIQYF
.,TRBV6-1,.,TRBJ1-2,TGTGCCAGCGGTGGAGGGGGGGCGGGAGGCTACACCTTC,CASGGGGAGGYTF
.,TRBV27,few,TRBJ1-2,TGTGCCAGCAGTATTCGGGCCGGGGGGTACTATGGCTACACCTTC,CASSIRAGGYYGYTF
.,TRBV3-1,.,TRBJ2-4,TGTGCCAGCAGCCAAGGGGGACACCTGAAAAACATTCAGTACTTC,CASSQGGHLKNIQYF
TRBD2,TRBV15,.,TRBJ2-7,TGTGCCACCAGCACCTATCATCGACTAGCGGGATCCTACGAGCAGTACTTC,CATSTYHRLAGSYEQYF
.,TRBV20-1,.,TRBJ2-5,TGCAGTGCTAGTCGGACGGGTCACCAAGAGACCCAGTACTTC,CSASRTGHQETQYF
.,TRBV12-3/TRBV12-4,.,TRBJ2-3,TGTGCCAGCAGTCCCCAGCGTGAGCAATCGCAGTATTTT,CASSPQREQSQYF
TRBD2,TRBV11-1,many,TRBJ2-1,TGTGCCAGCAGCTTAGAGCGGGGGGCTTTAGGGATAGATGAGCAGTTCTTC,CASSLERGALGIDEQFF
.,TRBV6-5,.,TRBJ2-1,TGTGCCAGCAGGGAAGAGGGAATTACAGGCAATGAGCAGTTCTTC,CASREEGITGNEQFF
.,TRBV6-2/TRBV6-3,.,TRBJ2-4,TGTGCCAGCAGCTACTCCAACAGGGAAAAAAACATTCAGTACTTC,CASSYSNREKNIQYF
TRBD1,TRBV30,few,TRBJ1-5,TGTGCCTGGGATCAGGGGGGATGGGGTCAGCCCCAGCATTTT,CAWDQGGWGQPQHF
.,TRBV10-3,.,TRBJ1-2,TGTGCCATCAACGGGGCAGGGCCCAACTATGGCTACACCTTC,CAINGAGPNYGYTF
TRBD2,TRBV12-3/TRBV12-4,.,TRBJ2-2,TGTGCCAGCAGTTTGGGGGGGAAGGGGAAGAACACCGGGGAGCTGTTTTTT,CASSLGGKGKNTGELFF
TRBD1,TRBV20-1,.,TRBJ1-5,TGCAGTGCTATACAAGACAGGGTTAATCAGCCCCAGCATTTT,CSAIQDRVNQPQHF
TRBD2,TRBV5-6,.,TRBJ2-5,TGTGCCAGCAGCTTGGCGGGACTAGCGGAACAAGAGACCCAGTACTTC,CASSLAGLAEQETQYF
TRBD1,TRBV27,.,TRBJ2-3,TGTGCCAGCAATTCTGCGGACAGGGGAGGTTCAGATACGCAGTATTTT,CASNSADRGGSDTQYF
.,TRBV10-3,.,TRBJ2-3,TGTGCCATCAGTGAGTCGCGGGGGACAGGAAGCACAGATACGCGGTATTTT,CAISESRGTGSTDTRYF
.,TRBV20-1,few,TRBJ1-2,TGCAGTGCTAGGTTAGAGGTTGGCTACACCTTC,CSARLEVGYTF
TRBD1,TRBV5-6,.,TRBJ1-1,TGTGCCAGCAGCTCGGACAGGTTCATGAACACTGAAGCTTTCTTT,CASSSDRFMNTEAFF
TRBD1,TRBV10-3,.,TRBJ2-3,TGTGCCATCAGTGGCTACCCAGGACAGGGCACAGATACGCAGTATTTT,CAISGYPGQGTDTQYF
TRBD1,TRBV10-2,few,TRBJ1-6,TGCGCCAGCATGATGTACGACAGGGGTAATTCACCCCTCCACTTT,CASMMYDRGNSPLHF
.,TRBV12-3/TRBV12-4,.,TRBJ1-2,TGTGCCAGCAGTTTTGCCCACTATGGCTACACCTTC,CASSFAHYGYTF
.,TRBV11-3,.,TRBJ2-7,TGTGCCAGCAGTTCTGGACGGTTAGGGAATTACGAGCAGTACTTC,CASSSGRLGNYEQYF
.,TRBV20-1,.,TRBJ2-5,TGCAGTGCCCAGAAACAGGGGCGGGGGAATGAGCAGTACTTC,CSAQKQGRGNEQYF
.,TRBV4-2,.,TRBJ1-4,TGTGCCAGCAGGGGCAGGGAAAAACTGTTTTTT,CASRGREKLFF
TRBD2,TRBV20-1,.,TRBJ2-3,TGCAGTGCTAGAGGACTAGCGGGGGTTAGGGATACGCAGTATTTT,CSARGLAGVRDTQYF
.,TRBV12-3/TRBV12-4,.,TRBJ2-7,TGTGCCAGCAGTTCCGGATGGTCGGGGGAGAGGGGTTACGAGCAGTACTTC,CASSSGWSGERGYEQYF
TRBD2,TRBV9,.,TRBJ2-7,TGTGCCAGCAGCGTAGCGGAACTAGCGGGGCCCTACGAGCAGTACTTC,CASSVAELAGPYEQYF
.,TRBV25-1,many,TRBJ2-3,TGTGCCAGCAGTGAATGGGACTCCACAGATACGCAGTATTTT,CASSEWDSTDTQYF
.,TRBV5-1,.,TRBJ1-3,TGCGCCAGCAGCTTGGAAGGCATCTCCTCTGGAAACACCATATATTTT,CASSLEGISSGNTIYF
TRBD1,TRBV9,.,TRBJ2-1,TGTGCCAGCAGCACCTGGACAGGGGAAAGGAATGAGCAGTTCTTC,CASSTWTGERNEQFF
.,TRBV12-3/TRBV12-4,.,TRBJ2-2,TGTGCCAGCAGTTTGCGAGGGTGGGGAACCGGGGAGCTGTTTTTT,CASSLRGWGTGELFF
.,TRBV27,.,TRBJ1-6,TGTGCCAGCAGTTCGGGACACTATAATTCACCCCTCCACTTT,CASSSGHYNSPLHF
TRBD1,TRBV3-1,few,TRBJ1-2,TGTGCCAGCAGCCGCGGGGACAGTCACTATGGCTACACCTTC,CASSRGDSHYGYTF
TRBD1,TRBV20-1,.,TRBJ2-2,TGCAGTGCTGTAGGGGGCGTGAACACCGGGGAGCTGTTTTTT,CSAVGGVNTGELFF
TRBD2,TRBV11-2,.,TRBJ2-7,TGTGCCAGCAGCTTCTTCGCGCAGAGTAGCGGGAGGCCCTTTAGCTCCTACAATGAGCAGTACTTC,CASSFFAQSSGRPFSSYNEQYF
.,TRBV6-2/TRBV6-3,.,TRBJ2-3,TGTGCCAGCAAATCTCCCCCGGGTCGTGGCACAGATACGCAGTATTTT,CASKSPPGRGTDTQYF
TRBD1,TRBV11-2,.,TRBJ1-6,TGTGCCTGCAGCTCCGACAGGGTCGGCTCACCCCTCCACTTT,CACSSDRVGSPLHF
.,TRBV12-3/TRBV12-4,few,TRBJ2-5,TGTGCCAGCAGTTTTGGGTCGGGGTCCCAAGAGACCCAGTACTTC,CASSFGSGSQETQYF
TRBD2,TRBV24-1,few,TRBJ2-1,TGTGCCACCCAAAGGCCTAGCGGCAATGAGCAGTTCTTC,CATQRPSGNEQFF
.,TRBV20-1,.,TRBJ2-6,TGCAGTGCGATAGCTACGGGGGCCAACGTCCTGACTTTC,CSAIATGANVLTF